This T cell receptor (beta chain) emerged from a study of cytomegalovirus exposure and HLA in healthy donors. Trimming took 5 bases from V and 15 from J; bases not matched to a gene: 14. Germline-derived CDR1 and CDR2 are SGHAT and FQNNGV. The length of the CDR3 is 14 residues. Use of 60 Vbeta and 13 Jbeta primers characterized the PCR. Produced via immunoSEQ multiplex PCR; TCRdb's table is partial and in-frame only. The repertoire has roughly 93,000 clones, 74% of them found once; the top ten carry 1.8%. Specimen: PBMCs. The receptor's source is a male donor in good health and CMV-seronegative. The chain joins TRBV11-2 to TRBJ2-2, with 8 bases that match TRBD1. The CDR3 region has the DNA TGTGCCAGCAGCCCCCCGAGACAGGGGCCTGCTTTGTTTTTT. It specifies CASSPPRQGPALFF.